The 6 T cell receptor beta chains reported below all come from one sample, sequenced in a study of blood T cells in healthy people across ages. With a J-beta primer mix and a sample-barcoded 5' primer, a second PCR ran about 7 to 11 cycles. MiXCR, applied by TCRdb to the 5' RACE reads, yields one record per CDR3 protein. This sample has around 900,000 distinct CDR3 sequences; roughly half occur once, and the top ten carry 20% to 25%. Sequenced material: blood. All receptors come from a woman aged 60 to 75 in good health.

This clonotype has more than one count but fewer than ten. The rearrangement links TRBV12-3 or TRBV12-4 to TRBJ2-2; 8 positions agree with TRBD1. The CDR3 extends over 16 amino acids. V was clipped by 6 bases and J by 6 bases; unmatched bases: 12. CDR3 residues: CASSPDRDMRAGELFF. CDR3 nucleotides: TGTGCCAGCAGCCCGGACAGGGACATGAGGGCCGGGGAGCTGTTTTTT.

This clonotype was counted a few times. The J gene is TRBJ2-5, the V gene TRBV2; perhaps TRBD1 as D (5 bases). Germline V CDR1 and CDR2: SNHLY, FYNNEI. V was shortened by 2 bases and J by 6 bases, with 10 bases between the two germline ends. This CDR3 region has 13 residues. The CDR3 DNA sequence: TGTGCCAGCAGTGAATCAGGGTGGCAGACCCAGTACTTC. Amino acid sequence: CASSESGWQTQYF.

This clonotype was observed at least ten times. The rearrangement links TRBV6-6 to TRBJ1-1, with D perhaps TRBD1 (5 bases). Per the germline V gene, CDR1 is MNHNY and CDR2 is SVGAGI (reference sequence). Trimming took 4 bases from V and 1 from J, leaving 7 bases between them. The CDR3 runs to 13 residues. CDR3 in DNA: TGTGCCAGCAGTTCGACAGCGAACACTGAAGCTTTCTTT. This translates into CASSSTANTEAFF.

This clonotype came up once. The rearrangement uses TRBV5-1 and TRBJ2-7; 10 bases match TRBD2. Looked up from germline, CDR1 is SGHRS and CDR2 is YFSETQ. V shed 0 bases and J 4 bases; nucleotides not matched to a gene: 4. The CDR3 has 15 residues. CDR3 in DNA: TGCGCCAGCAGCTTGGCGGTAGCGGGAGGATACGAGCAGTACTTC. Amino acid sequence: CASSLAVAGGYEQYF.

V and J are TRBV12-3 or TRBV12-4 and TRBJ2-3, with TRBD2 identical over 12 bases. V lost 5 bases and J lost 6; bases outside the gene matches: 9. The CDR3 has 16 amino acids. CDR3 in DNA: TGTGCCAGCAGTACACAGACTAGCGGGAGAGGTGATACGCAGTATTTT. As protein: CASSTQTSGRGDTQYF.

The V gene is TRBV6-5, the J gene TRBJ1-1, with a possible D match to TRBD1 (5 bases). Deletions cut 0 bases from V and 2 bases from J, with 19 bases between. CDR3 length equals 18 residues. Germline assignment: CDR1 MNHEY and CDR2 SVGAGI. The DNA of the CDR3 is TGTGCCAGCAGTTACTCGTGGGGCAGGGTGGCGAGAAACACTGAAGCTTTCTTT. Protein sequence: CASSYSWGRVARNTEAFF.